The entry that follows covers one T cell receptor (beta chain) sequence. Its antigen is undetermined. The primer mix had 60 Vbeta and 13 Jbeta primers. Using immunoSEQ multiplex PCR, the repertoire was profiled, and TCRdb retains in-frame clones only, with some absent. The sample has more than 100,000 clones; 65% to 75% are singletons. Germline V lookup: CDR1 MGHDK, CDR2 SYGVNS. Trimming took 4 bases from V and 2 from J, leaving 11 bases between them. This CDR3 is built from 14 residues. The sample originates from a study of cytomegalovirus exposure and HLA in healthy donors. General study points: TRBV6-2, TRBV6-3 and some other V segments were unresolvable in 87-base-pair reads. Within an earlier analysis, most TCR beta V segments proved productive either about 87% or about 30% of the time.

The V call is TRBV25-1, the J call TRBJ2-5; TRBD2 is a possible D gene (6 bases). The TCR sequence derives from a woman in her fifties or sixties in good health and CMV-seropositive. The sample was PBMCs. CDR3 sequence reads: CASSGAGSQETQYF. The CDR3 bases are TGTGCCAGCAGTGGGGCGGGGAGTCAAGAGACCCAGTACTTC.